The 27 T cell receptor beta chains in this list originate from one sample, sequenced in a study of control samples from healthy donors and cancer patients. Measured with immunoSEQ multiplex PCR; TCRdb has only the in-frame clones, and not every one. The sample contains 88,000 or so clones, just under 95% of which appear only once. The sequencing input was blood. The receptors originated from a woman younger than 35 in good health.

The chain joins TRBV28 to TRBJ1-3; D possibly corresponds to TRBD1 (6 bases). The CDR3 spans 14 residues. Germline lookup yields CDR1 MDHEN and CDR2 SYDVKM. Trimming left V 6 bases short and J 1 base short, with 10 bases between. CDR3 DNA: TGTGCCAGCAGAAACCAGGGGTCTGGAAACACCATATATTTT. Translation: CASRNQGSGNTIYF.

The CDR3 DNA reads TGTGCCAGCAGATCCCACGAGGGAGGACTAACAATCTCCTACGAGCAGTACTTC. This encodes CASRSHEGGLTISYEQYF. The gene calls are TRBV28 and TRBJ2-7, with D possibly matching TRBD2 (6 bases). The CDR3 is 18 residues long. The germline V gene encodes CDR1 MDHEN and CDR2 SYDVKM. Trimming shortened V by 6 bases and J by 0 bases, and 24 bases separated the two germline ends.

V and J are TRBV5-6 and TRBJ1-6; D ambiguous. Per germline, CDR1 SGHDT and CDR2 YYEEEE. V lost 5 bases and J 7 bases, leaving 19 bases between the germline ends. CDR3 length: 16 residues. This chain's CDR3 is CASRAEKGPRNSPLHF. In nucleotides, the CDR3 is TGTGCCAGCAGGGCCGAGAAAGGACCAAGGAATTCACCCCTCCACTTT.

The V gene is TRBV27, the J gene TRBJ1-3; D gene ambiguous. The V end lost 4 bases, the J end lost 0 bases, and 22 bases lay between the germline ends. The CDR3 is 19 residues long. Germline CDR1 reads MNHEY; CDR2 reads SMNVEV (reference sequence). CDR3 sequence reads: CASSSSERESDSSGNTIYF. Written as DNA, the CDR3 is TGTGCCAGCAGTTCCTCAGAGAGGGAGTCCGATAGCTCTGGAAACACCATATATTTT.

This chain uses TRBV5-5 with TRBJ1-4, with D possibly TRBD1 on 5 matching bases. V was pared by 2 bases and J by 7 bases, with 12 bases between. Germline CDR1 and CDR2: SGHKS and YYEKEE (reference sequence). This CDR3 region has 14 residues. CDR3 region: CASSFCGASEKLFF. The DNA of the CDR3 is TGTGCCAGCAGCTTTTGCGGGGCTAGTGAAAAACTGTTTTTT.

The V gene is TRBV3-1 (or the pseudogene TRBV3-2), the J gene TRBJ1-5, with TRBD1 identical over 9 bases. CDR1 is LGHDT and CDR2 is YNNKEL in the germline V gene (reference sequence). The CDR3 is 16 amino acids. The junction had 8 bases not matched to a gene; V was cut back by 3 bases and J by 5 bases. CDR3 region: CASSHSDRGSYQPQHF. Written as DNA, the CDR3 is TGTGCCAGCAGCCACAGTGACAGGGGGAGTTATCAGCCCCAGCATTTT.

This sequence joins TRBV6-5 and TRBJ1-2, with TRBD1 matching 10 bases. This CDR3 has 15 residues. The J segment lost 6 bases and the V segment lost 6 bases, leaving 10 bases of the junction unmatched. The germline V gene encodes CDR1 MNHEY and CDR2 SVGAGI. CDR3 sequence reads: CASRRGTGEGNGYTF. Here the CDR3 DNA reads TGTGCCAGCAGACGAGGGACAGGGGAGGGGAATGGCTACACCTTC.

V usage is TRBV7-9 and J usage is TRBJ2-5; 8 nucleotides match TRBD1. V was pared by 7 bases and J by 2 bases, with 12 bases of the junction left unmatched. Looked up from germline, CDR1 is SEHNR and CDR2 is FQNEAQ (reference sequence). The CDR3 runs to 16 residues. The CDR3 region is CASTRTGTGEQETQYF. DNA for the CDR3: TGTGCCAGCACACGGACCGGGACAGGAGAACAAGAGACCCAGTACTTC.

This chain connects TRBV28 to TRBJ2-1, with D possibly being TRBD2 (6 bases). V lost 7 bases and J 6 bases, leaving 19 bases between the germline ends. This CDR3 spans 15 amino acids. CDR1 and CDR2 (germline): MDHEN, SYDVKM. The CDR3: CASKLRDGRVNEQFF. DNA for the CDR3: TGTGCCAGCAAACTGCGGGACGGGCGAGTCAATGAGCAGTTCTTC.

V gene TRBV4-1 combines with J gene TRBJ2-1, with 7 bases fitting TRBD1. The germline V gene has CDR1 MGHRA and CDR2 YSYEKL. The CDR3 runs 17 residues. With 1 base clipped from V and 2 bases from J, the junction kept 8 bases outside the gene matches. The CDR3 sequence is CASSQVRDSSPYNEQFF. In DNA, the CDR3 is TGCGCCAGCAGCCAAGTGAGGGACAGTAGCCCCTACAATGAGCAGTTCTTC.

V is TRBV18 and J is TRBJ2-7; maybe TRBD1 (6 bases). V was trimmed by 2 bases and J by 6 bases, leaving 20 bases between them. This CDR3 is built from 16 residues. Germline CDR1 reads KGHSH; CDR2 reads LQKENI. This CDR3 is CASSPIQGGPRGEQYF. The CDR3 DNA sequence: TGTGCCAGCTCACCAATACAGGGTGGACCAAGGGGCGAGCAGTACTTC.

This clone has more than one count but fewer than ten. This rearrangement joins TRBV5-1 to TRBJ2-1; the D gene is possibly TRBD2 (6 bases). The CDR3 spans 14 residues. The germline gives CDR1 SGHRS, CDR2 YFSETQ. Between the trimmed V and J ends, which lost 4 bases and 4 bases, there was a span of 12 bases. CDR3 loop: CASSPPSEYNEQFF. CDR3 in DNA: TGCGCCAGCAGCCCTCCTAGCGAATACAATGAGCAGTTCTTC. The full variable domain, completed using reference TRBV5-1 and TRBJ2-1, is KAGVTQTPRYLIKTRGQQVTLSCSPISGHRSVSWYQQTPGQGLQFLFEYFSETQRNKGNFPGRFSGRQFSNSRSEMNVSTLELGDSALYLCASSPPSEYNEQFFGPGTRLTVL.

The V call is TRBV27, the J call TRBJ1-2, with D possibly matching TRBD1 (5 bases). CDR1 is MNHEY, CDR2 SMNVEV, per germline (reference sequence). The CDR3 loop spans 15 amino acids. Trimming left V 6 bases short and J 2 bases short, with 16 bases between. Here the CDR3 DNA reads TGTGCCAGCAGACCGAGGGACCGCCCCAACTATGGCTACACCTTC. It codes for CASRPRDRPNYGYTF.

V usage is TRBV7-2 and J usage is TRBJ1-1; TRBD1 might be the D (6 bases). Per the germline V gene, CDR1 is SGHTA and CDR2 is FQGNSA. Trimming removed 5 bases at V and 1 base at J, with 11 bases between. CDR3 size: 14 residues. The CDR3, as DNA: TGTGCCAGCAGCCGGGAACAGGGGAACACTGAAGCTTTCTTT. This encodes CASSREQGNTEAFF.

This clone was counted a single time. The chain carries TRBV9 and TRBJ2-3; the D gene is possibly TRBD2 (6 bases). This CDR3 has 13 amino acids. Germline V gene lookup returns CDR1 SGDLS and CDR2 YYNGEE. Trimming shortened V by 5 bases and J by 2 bases, and 9 bases separated the two germline ends. Here the CDR3 DNA reads TGTGCCAGCAGTCCGGACTACACAGATACGCAGTATTTT. This encodes CASSPDYTDTQYF.

V and J are TRBV9 and TRBJ2-2; 10 bases align to TRBD1. J lost 3 bases, V lost 3 bases, and 14 bases had no gene match. CDR1 is SGDLS, CDR2 YYNGEE, per germline. This CDR3 spans 19 amino acids. Here the CDR3 DNA reads TGTGCCAGCAGCGCATCAGACAGGGGGCGCTTTGGGGACACCGGGGAGCTGTTTTTT. Its translation is CASSASDRGRFGDTGELFF. The variable domain in full, completed from reference TRBV9 and TRBJ2-2, reads DSGVTQTPKHLITATGQRVTLRCSPRSGDLSVYWYQQSLDQGLQFLIQYYNGEERAKGNILERFSAQQFPDLHSELNLSSLELGDSALYFCASSASDRGRFGDTGELFFGEGSRLTVL.

The rearrangement joins TRBV18 to TRBJ2-5, with a tentative D call TRBD2 (6 bases). The CDR3 consists of 15 residues. Germline values: CDR1 KGHSH, CDR2 LQKENI. Trimming pared 5 bases from V and 5 bases from J, leaving 18 bases between. This chain's CDR3 is CASSTERGVGETQYF. In DNA form, the CDR3 reads TGTGCCAGCTCAACTGAACGCGGGGTAGGGGAGACCCAGTACTTC. The full variable domain, completed using reference TRBV18 and TRBJ2-5, is NAGVMQNPRHLVRRRGQEARLRCSPMKGHSHVYWYRQLPEEGLKFMVYLQKENIIDESGMPKERFSAEFPKEGPSILRIQQVVRGDSAAYFCASSTERGVGETQYFGPGTRLLVL.

The CDR3 sequence is CAKQSAGGFFEETQYF. The CDR3 region has the DNA TGCGCTAAACAGTCGGCAGGAGGGTTTTTCGAAGAGACCCAGTACTTC. J is TRBJ2-5 and V is TRBV23-1; a possible D gene is TRBD2 (6 bases). TRBV23-1 is an ORF, and what it does is uncertain. The CDR3 is 16 amino acids.

The J gene is TRBJ2-7, the V gene TRBV6-5, with D perhaps given as TRBD1 or TRBD2 (5 bases each). V was trimmed by 4 bases and J by 1 base, leaving 17 bases between them. CDR1 and CDR2 from the germline V gene are MNHEY and SVGAGI. The CDR3 length is 16 residues. Here the CDR3 DNA reads TGTGCCAGCAGTTTAGGGACGGAGATTGCTTCCTACGAGCAGTACTTC. It yields the protein CASSLGTEIASYEQYF.

This rearrangement joins TRBV9 to TRBJ2-5; D remains ambiguous. In germline, CDR1 is SGDLS, CDR2 YYNGEE. There are 14 residues in the CDR3. V dropped 1 base and J dropped 5 bases, with 12 bases sitting between them. The DNA for the CDR3 is TGTGCCAGCAGCGTACTCGGACCCCCGGAGACCCAGTACTTC. Its protein is CASSVLGPPETQYF.

Comments on this clone: Other DNA sequences from this sample encode an identical CDR3 as well. The chain has TRBV7-8 and TRBJ1-5; D may be TRBD1 (6 bases). Germline loops: CDR1 SGHVS, CDR2 FQNEAQ. Trimming left V 6 bases short and J 6 bases short, with 27 bases between. The CDR3 has 18 residues. The CDR3 region is CASRQTGGRVRNRQPQHF. The CDR3 nucleotides are TGTGCCAGCAGACAAACTGGGGGGCGCGTTCGGAATCGTCAGCCCCAGCATTTT.

The chain couples TRBV6-2 or TRBV6-3 to TRBJ2-7, with TRBD2 matching 14 bases. The CDR3 covers 19 residues. CDR1 and CDR2 (germline): MNHEY, SVGEGT. J gave up 4 bases and V 2 bases, and 13 bases lay outside the gene matches. The CDR3 sequence is CASSYPGLAGGPGRYEQYF. DNA of the CDR3: TGTGCCAGCAGTTACCCTGGACTAGCGGGAGGCCCCGGGCGTTACGAGCAGTACTTC.

The V gene is TRBV29-1, the J gene TRBJ1-1, with no clear D. CDR3 length: 12 amino acids. The germline CDR1 and CDR2 sequences are SQVTM and ANQGSEA. Trimming pared 3 bases from V and 7 bases from J, leaving 12 bases between. In DNA form, the CDR3 reads TGCAGCGTTGAGTTAGTGTCGGTTGAAGCTTTCTTT. Its protein product is CSVELVSVEAFF.

The chain is built from TRBV19 and TRBJ1-2; 10 nucleotides line up with TRBD1. The germline gives CDR1 LNHDA, CDR2 SQIVND (reference sequence). The V and J ends lost 0 bases and 3 bases, in that order; junction bases with no gene match: 10. The CDR3 consists of 18 residues. CDR3 DNA sequence: TGTGCCAGTAGTATAGATCTACTCCGGGACAGGGGTGACTATGGCTACACCTTC. Translating it yields CASSIDLLRDRGDYGYTF.

The J gene is TRBJ1-2, the V gene TRBV6-4; D is uncertain. The CDR3 loop spans 13 amino acids. Trimming stripped 4 bases from V and 1 base from J, with 7 bases between. Per germline, CDR1 MRHNA and CDR2 SNTAGT. The CDR3, as DNA: TGTGCCAGCAGTGCCGGGATTAACTATGGCTACACCTTC. Its translation: CASSAGINYGYTF.

This clone was observed a single time. The chain couples TRBV28 to TRBJ1-5; D may be TRBD1 (6 bases). Between the trimmed V and J ends, which lost 1 base and 1 base, there was a span of 14 bases. Germline lookup yields CDR1 MDHEN and CDR2 SYDVKM. The CDR3 has 17 residues. CDR3: CASSLLEGGGSNQPQHF. CDR3 in DNA: TGTGCCAGCAGTTTATTGGAGGGGGGCGGAAGCAATCAGCCCCAGCATTTT. Drawing the rest from reference TRBV28 and TRBJ1-5, the complete variable domain is DVKVTQSSRYLVKRTGEKVFLECVQDMDHENMFWYRQDPGLGLRLIYFSYDVKMKEKGDIPEGYSVSREKKERFSLILESASTNQTSMYLCASSLLEGGGSNQPQHFGDGTRLSIL.

The rearrangement joins TRBV10-2 to TRBJ1-6; D ambiguous. The CDR3 is 14 residues long. Trimming pared 3 bases from V and 10 bases from J, leaving 13 bases between. Germline values: CDR1 WSHSY, CDR2 SAAADI. CDR3 coding DNA: TGCGCCAGCAGTGATCTGGGTAACGACTCACCCCTCCACTTT. Translation: CASSDLGNDSPLHF.